This T cell receptor beta chain was sequenced in a study of T-cell memory formation after mild COVID-19. About the research overall: TCR clusters were largely donor specific.

This clonotype occurred a few times. Its antigen remains unidentified. Study-wide points: Among CD4+ contracting clones, most were CM and EM, and CD8+ ones EMRA.

Trimming stripped 3 bases from V and 7 bases from J, with 24 bases between. Germline CDR1 MNHEY, CDR2 SVGAGI. This CDR3 region has 18 residues. TCR alpha and TCR beta cDNA libraries carrying sample barcodes and UMIs were produced by 5'RACE using constant-segment primers. Each CDR3 protein gets one entry after TCRdb re-called the 5' RACE reads with MiXCR. Of about 320,000 distinct CDR3 sequences in the sample, approximately 14% were seen once. The clonotype comes from a man between 18 and 35 years old who had mild COVID-19 (a few samples of this study predate the infection). Cell type and time point are not known. The chain carries TRBV6-5 and TRBJ2-2, with D possibly TRBD1 on 5 matching bases. Source material: PBMCs or a T cell subset sorted from them (not recorded which). As DNA, the CDR3 is TGTGCCAGCAGTTATTGGTCGTCGTCAGGGTCTATTGGCGGGGAGCTGTTTTTT. Amino acids: CASSYWSSSGSIGGELFF.